This T cell receptor (beta chain) came from a study of tumor T cells in aggressive B-cell lymphoma. TCRdb's table, derived via immunoSEQ multiplex PCR, lists solely in-frame clones and lacks some. This table has approximately 10,000 clones, roughly 84% appearing once. The specimen sequenced was tumor tissue. The TCR comes from an adult with diffuse large B cell lymphoma.

The CDR3 region is CATSRPDRANEQFF. As DNA, the CDR3 is TGTGCCACCAGCCGACCGGACAGGGCCAATGAGCAGTTCTTC. J is TRBJ2-1 and V is TRBV15, with TRBD1 matching 8 bases. This CDR3 is 14 amino acids long. V was clipped by 5 bases and J by 6 bases; unmatched bases: 6. Germline loops: CDR1 LNHNV, CDR2 YYDKDF (reference sequence).